The rows below give T cell receptor beta chains drawn from one sample of a study of cytomegalovirus exposure and HLA in healthy donors. TCRdb's table, derived via immunoSEQ multiplex PCR, lists solely in-frame clones and lacks some. The sample includes 150,000 to 200,000 clones, around 80% of them seen just once. Sequencing used PBMCs. The receptors derive from a girl aged 2-10 years in good health and CMV-seropositive. Both conserved end residues are part of each CDR3. Fields, in order: clone size, V gene, J gene, CDR3 protein. Clone size appears in some rows only: once, few, many, or a class for an expanded clone.

.	TRBV5-6	TRBJ1-6	CASSLERNRVSPSPLHF
.	TRBV27	TRBJ1-5	CASSLSKQGFNQPQHF
few	TRBV6-6	TRBJ1-4	CASRGTQTNEKLFF
.	TRBV19	TRBJ2-7	CASSTRTSGGMYEQYF
.	TRBV28	TRBJ1-1	CASSSGAYMNTEAFF
few	TRBV6-5	TRBJ1-1	CASSYFSVKNTEAFF
.	TRBV5-1	TRBJ2-3	CASSGSVRTDTQYF
.	TRBV6-1	TRBJ1-1	CASSATGKASTEAFF
.	TRBV6-5	TRBJ2-5	CASSSPGEETQYF
.	TRBV5-1	TRBJ2-7	CASSLEPGQGGREQYF
.	TRBV14	TRBJ2-1	CASGPGEMLLHEQFF
.	TRBV6-1	.	CASRTGNHYEQYF
.	TRBV7-7	TRBJ1-5	CASSLVQKLERGSNQPQHF
.	TRBV30	TRBJ2-3	CAWSVGSTQYF
.	TRBV5-8	TRBJ1-2	CASSLRGRGIYGYTF
.	TRBV21-1	TRBJ1-1	CASSKGMEGTEAFF
few	TRBV28	TRBJ1-1	CASSLLRGANTEAFF
few	TRBV5-1	TRBJ1-2	CASSWDSPNYGYTF
.	TRBV6-1	TRBJ2-6	CASTKGYSGANVLTF
.	TRBV9	TRBJ1-2	CASSQGQNYGYTF
few	TRBV27	TRBJ1-6	CASSSAGNSPLHF
few	TRBV11-3	TRBJ1-1	CASSRDRDTEAFF
.	TRBV30	TRBJ2-5	CAWTGGLETQYF
once	TRBV7-6	TRBJ1-6	CASSSPSGAGLGSPLHF
.	TRBV11-3	TRBJ2-3	CASSLSGRTDTQYF
.	TRBV27	TRBJ2-7	CASSLRTSVHEQYF
.	TRBV11-2	TRBJ1-2	CASSGEGRIYGYTF
.	TRBV7-2	TRBJ2-1	CASSLSGPRQFF
.	TRBV5-1	TRBJ2-6	CASSLHSGANVLTF
.	TRBV14	TRBJ1-6	CASSREASPLHF
.	TRBV9	TRBJ1-2	CASSVGQDYGYTF
.	TRBV11-3	TRBJ2-6	CASSLTGANVLTF
few	TRBV6-5	TRBJ2-3	CASSPAGTSFDTQYF
.	TRBV7-9	TRBJ1-3	CASSFFRGAGNTIYF
.	TRBV23-1	TRBJ2-1	CVWHVTYNEQFF
once	TRBV5-6	TRBJ1-2	CASSYRDGYTF
.	TRBV9	TRBJ2-7	CASSAGLAGKFALEQYF
few	TRBV2	TRBJ2-5	CASSDRGGGETQYF
.	TRBV11-3	TRBJ1-2	CASSLGDRTGSIGYTF
.	TRBV7-8	TRBJ1-1	CASSLVWGGQPEGTEAFF
.	TRBV21-1	TRBJ2-1	CATTLPQGSSYNEQFF
.	TRBV30	TRBJ1-3	CAWSVRAGNTIYF
once	TRBV28	TRBJ2-6	CASNDRNSGANVLTF
few	TRBV4-1	TRBJ1-3	CASSQVWALGNTIYF
.	TRBV5-1	TRBJ1-2	CASSLAGGDGHGYTF
.	TRBV7-9	TRBJ1-1	CASSLGPGHSNTEAFF
.	TRBV13	TRBJ1-1	CASSSRTGHTEAFF
.	TRBV6-1	TRBJ1-1	CASRQGVGNTEAFF
few	TRBV6-1	TRBJ2-7	CASRDRDSSYEQYF
.	TRBV19	TRBJ1-2	CASSFDRQESF
.	TRBV9	TRBJ1-6	CASGGTGSNSPLHF